The present entry profiles one T cell receptor beta chain with its context. Its target antigen remains unknown. It has no much larger one-base neighbor in the sample; base qualities were not kept. Using the deep immunoSEQ assay, multiplex PCR amplified TCR CDR3 regions from genomic DNA. For each cell subset, the extracted genomic DNA was distributed evenly across all wells of several immunoSEQ 96-well plates, and each plate served as one replicate. For sorted subsets, 150 to 200 ng genomic DNA, equal to 30,000 or so T cell genomes, was loaded into each replicate PCR. Purified libraries were measured with a Qubit 3.0 fluorometer, size-checked on a Bioanalyzer 2100, and measured again with the KAPA Library Quantification kit. A separate single-read 150-cycle Illumina NextSeq 550 flow cell was used to sequence each immunoSEQ 96-well plate. Turning to the authors' computational methods: Because the immunoSEQ output included only junctional sequences and no quality scores, the filtering could not be the same as the filtering used for full-length reads. Sequences were annotated with PyIR, a Python wrapper for IgBLAST v1.9, using IMGT germline references to assign V/J genes and CDR3. Reads were removed for weak V/J assignments (E-value above 1e-6), missing CDR3, stop codons, out-of-frame junctions, or ambiguous translated residues. V3J clonotypes were defined by identical inferred V gene, J gene, and CDR3 amino acid sequence. Percentage overlap between repertoires was calculated by dividing the number of shared unique clonotypes by the size of the smaller repertoire. Three approaches were used to assess repertoire richness: RTK rarefaction, the Chao1 estimator, and Recon v2.1 estimates of unobserved clonotypes. OLGA was used to compute generation probabilities for all TCRbeta clonotypes that the gDNA method yielded from a handful of donors. Entries here come from immuneACCESS through TCRdb and include only in-frame sequences with V and J called. Some clones fail to appear in such tables; in the studies checked, an unresolved V gene covers under half of the shortfall, and the cause of the remainder is unknown. That table gives V, J and clone size, and the DNA gave D and trimming. In this sample the table shows a few million clones, about 92% of which occur a single time. The ten top clones hold around 0.14% of the sample.

The data were obtained in a study of shared clonotypes between healthy human individuals (dated by TCRdb to 2018 to 2020). Regarding the research as a whole: Two women and three men aged 18 to 49 years were included in the cohort. For each donor, CD4 naive and CD4 memory were each run on three plates, CD8 naive on two plates, and CD8 memory on one plate. To estimate repertoire size and how much clonotypes are shared between individuals, the study performed deep sequencing of blood TCR repertoires from roughly five healthy adults. Different laboratories and diverse techniques were used to prepare libraries and sequence TCR repertoires, to increase sequencing depth and limit assay-specific biases. Leukapheresis yielded between about 0.94 and 10 billion PBMCs per donor.

The investigation overall reported the following: Naive subsets generally had larger estimated clonotype richness than memory subsets. Rarefaction of sorted-subset datasets indicated incomplete sequencing despite the large sequencing depth. The genetic and exposure-history diversity represented was limited by the small number of donors. Only blood was sampled, and tissue TCR repertoires likely differ from those in blood. Pairwise subsampling led to the expectation that sequencing depth would affect the degree of clonotype sharing among donors. Compared with non-shared clonotypes, the clonotypes found in all four sorted-subset donors had higher generation probabilities. Approximately 4.8% of naive CD4, 3.5% of naive CD8, about 2.4% of memory CD4, and 0.35% to 0.5% of memory CD8 clonotypes were shared across a handful of donors.

The CDR1 and CDR2 encoded by the germline V gene are SGHNT and YENEEA. The CDR3 runs 15 amino acids, cysteine and phenylalanine included. Only the CDR3 portion is preserved as DNA: 45 bases, with reading frame beginning at the first base. V is pruned by 1 base and J by 9 bases, leaving 8 bases of the junction without a gene match. The donors were healthy, HIV-negative adults who had no recently reported acute infections or vaccinations. All donors were Caucasian adults living in Nashville, Tennessee, USA. CD4+ T cells were enriched through magnetic negative selection, after which naive cells were positively selected on CD45RA and the remaining negative fraction served as the memory subset. After blood collection by leukapheresis, PBMCs were isolated using Ficoll-Histopaque density gradient centrifugation and then cryopreserved in the vapor phase of liquid nitrogen. Purity and quantity of every magnetically sorted T cell population were checked by analytical flow cytometry. Each sorted fraction had its genomic DNA isolated and then quantified by UV absorbance on a Nanodrop 2000c.

This sequence was found in a man between 18 and 29 years old in good health. The sample taken for sequencing was naive CD4+ T cells sorted from blood. In the paper's terms, the cell subset or site label means: CD45RA+ positively selected. The rearrangement combines TRBV11-3 with TRBJ2-3; TRBD2 lines up with 9 middle nucleotides. Here is the DNA: TGTGCCAGCAGCTTAGGGGGACTAGCAGCCCAGACGCAGTATTTT. The translation is CASSLGGLAAQTQYF. Extended through the reference TRBV11-3 and TRBJ2-3 proteins, this CDR3 yields the full variable domain: EAGVVQSPRYKIIEKKQPVAFWCNPISGHNTLYWYLQNLGQGPELLIRYENEEAVDDSQLPKDRFSAERLKGVDSTLKIQPAELGDSAVYLCASSLGGLAAQTQYFGPGTRLTVL.